This T cell receptor beta chain originates from a study of blood T cell repertoires in COVID-19. Study summary: Donors in the United States, Italy and Spain gave samples during acute or convalescent COVID-19. Nucleic acid was either cDNA or gDNA, and it came from T cells, B-cell-depleted T cells, or PBMCs.

Profiling relied on immunoSEQ multiplex PCR, and the TCRdb table lists in-frame clones only, not all of them. The sample lists a few hundred thousand clones, 80% occurring once. V shed 5 bases, J shed 5 bases, and the junction held 6 bases outside the gene matches. This CDR3 spans 14 amino acids. Germline assignment: CDR1 SGHAT and CDR2 FQNNGV. This sequence joins TRBV11-2 and TRBJ2-3; 8 bases are a match to TRBD1. This clonotype originated in a middle-aged woman with acute COVID-19. Sequenced sample: PBMCs or T cells enriched from blood (not recorded which). The CDR3 DNA reads TGTGCCAGCAGCCAGAGACAGGGGAGAGATACGCAGTATTTT. It encodes CASSQRQGRDTQYF.